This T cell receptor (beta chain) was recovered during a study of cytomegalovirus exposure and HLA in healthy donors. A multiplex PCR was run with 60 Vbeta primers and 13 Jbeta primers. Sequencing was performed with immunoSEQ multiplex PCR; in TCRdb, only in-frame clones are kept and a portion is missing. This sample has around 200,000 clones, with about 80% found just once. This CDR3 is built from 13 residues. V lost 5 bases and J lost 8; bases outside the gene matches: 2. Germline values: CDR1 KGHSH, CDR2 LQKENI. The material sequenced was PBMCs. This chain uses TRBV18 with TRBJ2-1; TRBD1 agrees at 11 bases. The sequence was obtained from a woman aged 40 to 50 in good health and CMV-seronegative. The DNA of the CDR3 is TGTGCCAGCTCAAGGACAGGGGGCGATGAGCAGTTCTTC. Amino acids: CASSRTGGDEQFF.